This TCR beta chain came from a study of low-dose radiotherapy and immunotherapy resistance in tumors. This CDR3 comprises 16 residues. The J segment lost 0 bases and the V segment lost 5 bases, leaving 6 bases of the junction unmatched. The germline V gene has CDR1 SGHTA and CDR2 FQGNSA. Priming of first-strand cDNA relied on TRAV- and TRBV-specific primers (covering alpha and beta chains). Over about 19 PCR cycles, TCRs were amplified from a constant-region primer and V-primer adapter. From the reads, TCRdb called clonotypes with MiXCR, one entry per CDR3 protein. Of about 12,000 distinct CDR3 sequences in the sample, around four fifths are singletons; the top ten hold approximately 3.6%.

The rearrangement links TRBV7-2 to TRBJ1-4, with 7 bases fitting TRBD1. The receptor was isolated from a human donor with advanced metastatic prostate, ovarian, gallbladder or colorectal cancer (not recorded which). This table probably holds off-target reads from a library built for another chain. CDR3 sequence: CASSPRQGTTNEKLFF. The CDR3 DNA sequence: TGTGCCAGCAGCCCACGACAGGGTACAACTAATGAAAAACTGTTTTTT.